Below are 24 T cell receptor beta chains sequenced from a single sample in a study of control samples from healthy donors and cancer patients. Libraries were prepared by immunoSEQ multiplex PCR; TCRdb keeps only in-frame clonotypes and omits some of them. The repertoire holds around 30,000 clones, with around 94% as singletons. Sequencing was carried out using blood. The origin of the receptors is a man aged 55 to 69 in good health.

The chain recombines TRBV5-1 with TRBJ2-2; D may be TRBD2 (5 bases). The germline gives CDR1 SGHRS, CDR2 YFSETQ. The CDR3 contains 13 residues. With 4 bases removed from V and 4 bases from J, the gap between germline ends came to 8 bases. Written as DNA, the CDR3 is TGCGCCAGCAGCATCGAGGGCACCGGGGAGCTGTTTTTT. Translated: CASSIEGTGELFF.

V and J are TRBV6-5 and TRBJ2-7; D is perhaps TRBD1 (6 bases). The CDR3 contains 14 residues. The V end lost 2 bases, the J end lost 1 base, and 9 bases lay between the germline ends. Looked up from germline, CDR1 is MNHEY and CDR2 is SVGAGI. The CDR3 loop reads CASSYQGHSYEQYF. CDR3 DNA sequence: TGTGCCAGCAGTTACCAGGGACATTCCTACGAGCAGTACTTC.

The chain combines TRBV7-3 with TRBJ1-1; the match to TRBD1 covers 8 bases. V lost 6 bases, J lost 4 bases, and 7 bases stayed unmatched. This CDR3 spans 14 amino acids. Germline assignment: CDR1 SGHTA and CDR2 FQGTGA. CDR3 sequence reads: CASSQTGDSTEAFF. The CDR3, as DNA: TGTGCCAGCAGTCAGACAGGGGATAGCACTGAAGCTTTCTTT.

This clone was detected once. DNA for the CDR3: TGTGCCAGCAGTCGAATGAGAGCAGATACGCAGTATTTT. Its protein product is CASSRMRADTQYF. The chain recombines TRBV6-5 with TRBJ2-3; D unclear. Germline lookup yields CDR1 MNHEY and CDR2 SVGAGI. Trimming left V 5 bases short and J 4 bases short, with 10 bases between. The CDR3 sequence is 13 residues long.

The V and J genes are TRBV3-1 (or the pseudogene TRBV3-2) and TRBJ2-5; 11 bases line up with TRBD2. This CDR3 is 15 amino acids long. The V and J ends lost 3 bases and 5 bases, in that order; junction bases with no gene match: 5. The germline CDR1 and CDR2 sequences are LGHDT and YNNKEL (reference sequence). The CDR3 region is CASSHLAGGGETQYF. In DNA, the CDR3 is TGTGCCAGCAGCCACCTAGCGGGGGGAGGGGAGACCCAGTACTTC.

The rearrangement joins TRBV15 to TRBJ1-1; 7 nucleotides agree with TRBD1. CDR3 length: 13 residues. J was trimmed by 5 bases and V by 2 bases; bases with no gene match: 2. Germline V CDR1 and CDR2: LNHNV, YYDKDF (reference sequence). The CDR3 nucleotides are TGTGCCACCAGCAGAACAGGGGTTACTGAAGCTTTCTTT. The encoded protein is CATSRTGVTEAFF. Supplemented by reference TRBV15 and TRBJ1-1, the full variable domain reads DAMVIQNPRYQVTQFGKPVTLSCSQTLNHNVMYWYQQKSSQAPKLLFHYYDKDFNNEADTPDNFQSRRPNTSFCFLDIRSPGLGDTAMYLCATSRTGVTEAFFGQGTRLTVV.

The chain recombines TRBV28 with TRBJ1-6; D gene uncertain. V lost 7 bases to trimming and J lost 2 bases, with 15 bases between them. The CDR3 contains 16 residues. The germline V gene encodes CDR1 MDHEN and CDR2 SYDVKM. The CDR3 DNA reads as TGTGCCAGCAAAGCCGGGCCGAGCCCCTATAATTCACCCCTCCACTTT. This gives the protein CASKAGPSPYNSPLHF.

The CDR3 is CASSPTGRLPGVINQPQHF. The CDR3 coding sequence is TGTGCCAGCAGTCCGACTGGGAGGCTTCCGGGTGTCATAAATCAGCCCCAGCATTTT. The chain employs TRBV6-2 or TRBV6-3 and TRBJ1-5; D is undetermined. This CDR3 region has 19 residues. Germline CDR1 and CDR2: MNHEY and SVGEGT. With 5 bases removed from V and 4 bases from J, the gap between germline ends came to 27 bases.

V is TRBV4-1 and J is TRBJ2-2; possible D gene TRBD2, 6 bases. Looked up from germline, CDR1 is MGHRA and CDR2 is YSYEKL. The V gene lost 1 base and the J gene lost 7 bases, with 10 bases spanning the gap. The CDR3 covers 14 residues. CDR3 sequence (DNA): TGCGCCAGCAGCCAAGTCGGAGGGGACGGGGAGCTGTTTTTT. It encodes CASSQVGGDGELFF.

CDR3 nucleotide sequence: TGCGCCAGCAGCCAAGGTAACAGGGTCGGCACTGAAGCTTTCTTT. It specifies CASSQGNRVGTEAFF. The genes are TRBV4-3 and TRBJ1-1, with D perhaps matching TRBD1 (6 bases). The CDR3 loop spans 15 amino acids. V lost 1 base, J lost 4 bases, and 13 bases lay in between. Germline loops: CDR1 LGHNA, CDR2 YSLEER.

The chain couples TRBV7-2 to TRBJ1-2; 7 bases line up with TRBD1. CDR1 and CDR2 from the germline V gene are SGHTA and FQGNSA. The CDR3 is 12 residues long. After removal of 4 bases from V and 7 bases from J, the junction contained 3 bases not matched to a gene. The CDR3 sequence is CASSSDRVGYTF. Written as DNA, the CDR3 is TGTGCCAGCAGCTCCGACAGGGTTGGCTACACCTTC.

CDR3 sequence: CASSDQRGTDTQYF. The CDR3 DNA reads TGCGCCAGCAGCGACCAGCGGGGCACAGATACGCAGTATTTT. This rearrangement joins TRBV5-1 to TRBJ2-3; TRBD2 is a possible D gene (6 bases). The CDR3 sequence is 14 residues long. V was trimmed by 4 bases and J by 1 base, leaving 10 bases between them. CDR1 and CDR2 from the germline V gene are SGHRS and YFSETQ.

The rearrangement links TRBV10-3 to TRBJ1-3; D ambiguous. Germline V gene lookup returns CDR1 ENHRY and CDR2 SYGVKD. This CDR3 has 15 amino acids. V was clipped by 4 bases and J by 1 base, with 11 bases between them. This chain's CDR3 is CAISAFGLSGNTIYF. The CDR3 DNA reads TGTGCCATCAGTGCCTTTGGGCTTTCTGGAAACACCATATATTTT.

This clone was detected only once. J is TRBJ1-5 and V is TRBV5-5, with a weak D call TRBD1 (6 bases). CDR3 length: 16 residues. V lost 0 bases and J 6 bases, leaving 16 bases between the germline ends. CDR1 is SGHKS and CDR2 is YYEKEE in the germline V gene (reference sequence). The CDR3 sequence: CASSLGAGGGGQPQHF. The CDR3 nucleotides are TGTGCCAGCAGCTTGGGGGCGGGGGGCGGCGGTCAGCCCCAGCATTTT.

The chain combines TRBV4-3 with TRBJ1-2, with no clear D. The germline V gene encodes CDR1 LGHNA and CDR2 YSLEER. V lost 0 bases, J lost 9 bases, and 5 bases lay in between. The CDR3 extends over 11 amino acids. The CDR3 protein is CASSQDGRYTF. The CDR3 region has the DNA TGCGCCAGCAGCCAAGATGGGCGCTACACCTTC.

The J gene is TRBJ2-6, the V gene TRBV5-5; D unresolved. The V and J ends lost 2 bases and 0 bases respectively, with 15 bases between them. The CDR3 is 18 residues long. Germline CDR1 is SGHKS and CDR2 is YYEKEE (reference sequence). CDR3 in DNA: TGTGCCAGCAGCTTAAGGAGACCCGAAAGCTCTGGGGCCAACGTCCTGACTTTC. Translated: CASSLRRPESSGANVLTF.

The chain is built from TRBV3-1 (or the pseudogene TRBV3-2) and TRBJ2-7; the D is unclear. The V and J ends lost 6 bases and 2 bases respectively, with 14 bases between them. This CDR3 contains 14 residues. Germline V CDR1 and CDR2: LGHDT, YNNKEL (reference sequence). The CDR3 DNA is TGTGCCAGCAGTCAGATGTCCGCCACCTACGAGCAGTACTTC. Translating gives CASSQMSATYEQYF.

The V gene is TRBV7-9, the J gene TRBJ2-5; D is undetermined. V shed 0 bases and J shed 5 bases, with 10 bases lying between them. Germline loops: CDR1 SEHNR, CDR2 FQNEAQ (reference sequence). This CDR3 is built from 14 residues. The DNA of the CDR3 is TGTGCCAGCAGCTTAGCGGGGTCGCGGGAGACCCAGTACTTC. Translated, it gives CASSLAGSRETQYF.

The chain recombines TRBV7-3 with TRBJ2-3, with TRBD2 matching over 12 bases. V shed 3 bases and J 1 base; nucleotides not matched to a gene: 2. The germline V gene has CDR1 SGHTA and CDR2 FQGTGA. The CDR3 loop spans 16 amino acids. The CDR3 spells CASSLTSGGGTDTQYF. Written as DNA, the CDR3 is TGTGCCAGCAGCTTGACTAGCGGGGGAGGCACAGATACGCAGTATTTT.

V and J are TRBV25-1 and TRBJ1-6, with no clear D. Germline CDR1 MGHDK, CDR2 SYGVNS. The V gene lost 5 bases and the J gene lost 6 bases, with 5 bases spanning the gap. The CDR3 is 12 residues long. CDR3 sequence: CASSLSNSPLHF. CDR3 nucleotide sequence: TGTGCCAGCAGTCTGTCTAATTCACCCCTCCACTTT.

V usage is TRBV4-1 and J usage is TRBJ1-1, with D unresolved. Trimming took off 1 base at V and 11 bases at J, with 17 bases between the two ends. The CDR3 length is 14 residues. CDR1 is MGHRA, CDR2 YSYEKL, per germline. The CDR3 nucleotides are TGCGCCAGCAGCCAAGTTTTAAGGTTGACGGCGGCTTTCTTT. This codes for CASSQVLRLTAAFF.

The chain is built from TRBV19 and TRBJ2-1; 7 bases are shared with TRBD2. Germline V gene sequence: CDR1 LNHDA, CDR2 SQIVND (reference sequence). V gave up 7 bases and J gave up 8 bases; unmatched junction bases: 14. This CDR3 contains 15 residues. CDR3 bases: TGTGCCAGTAAGAGGACTAGTGATTTATCGGATGAGCAGTTCTTC. It translates to CASKRTSDLSDEQFF.

The CDR3 DNA is TGTGCCAGCTCACCTCGGGACACCTCTGGAAACACCATATATTTT. Amino acid sequence: CASSPRDTSGNTIYF. The chain joins TRBV18 to TRBJ1-3; a weak D match, TRBD1 (6 bases). This CDR3 is 15 amino acids long. The germline V and J ends were trimmed by 3 bases and 0 bases, with 9 bases remaining between them. Germline-derived CDR1 and CDR2 are KGHSH and LQKENI.

DNA of the CDR3: TGTGCCAGCAAATCTAGCGGGGGGGCTGACGAGCAGTACTTC. Translation: CASKSSGGADEQYF. The chain employs TRBV18 and TRBJ2-7, with 12 nucleotides matching TRBD2. Germline CDR1 is KGHSH and CDR2 is LQKENI. V dropped 8 bases and J dropped 5; count of bases not matched to a gene: 7. The CDR3 sequence is 14 residues long.